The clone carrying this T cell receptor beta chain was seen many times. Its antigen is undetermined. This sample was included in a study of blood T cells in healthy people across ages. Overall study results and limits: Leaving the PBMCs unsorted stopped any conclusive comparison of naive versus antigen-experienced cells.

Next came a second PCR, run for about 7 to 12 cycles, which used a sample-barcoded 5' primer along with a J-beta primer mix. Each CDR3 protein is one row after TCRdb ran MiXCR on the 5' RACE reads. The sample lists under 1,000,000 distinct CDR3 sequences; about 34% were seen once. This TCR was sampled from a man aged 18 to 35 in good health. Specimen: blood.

For the CDR3, the DNA is TGCGCCAGCAGCCAAGATTACAGGGGGCACACAGATACGCAGTATTTT. Translated, it gives CASSQDYRGHTDTQYF. The chain carries TRBV4-3 and TRBJ2-3; 9 bases line up with TRBD1. J lost 2 bases, V lost 0 bases, and 3 bases had no gene match. The CDR3 spans 16 residues. From germline, CDR1 is LGHNA and CDR2 YSLEER.